This record looks at one TCR beta chain sequence and its context. This entry comes from a study of T-cell memory formation after mild COVID-19. MiXCR was run by TCRdb on the 5' RACE reads, yielding one entry per CDR3 protein. Of hundreds of thousands of distinct CDR3 sequences listed, roughly 8% are singletons. V trimming: 1 base; J trimming: 2 bases; junction bases outside the gene matches: 10. This CDR3 is built from 18 residues. Germline V lookup: CDR1 SGHTA, CDR2 FQGNSA. The sample consisted of PBMCs or a T cell subset sorted from them (not recorded which). The chain employs TRBV7-2 and TRBJ2-5, with 10 bases identical to TRBD2. This sequence originates from a man aged 18 to 30 who had mild COVID-19 (a few samples of this study predate the infection). Cell type and time point are not known. CDR3 in amino acids: CASSLGRASGGAQETQYF. CDR3 in DNA: TGTGCCAGCAGCTTAGGTCGGGCTAGCGGGGGAGCACAAGAGACCCAGTACTTC. Filled out from reference TRBV7-2 and TRBJ2-5, the complete variable domain reads GAGVSQSPSNKVTEKGKDVELRCDPISGHTALYWYRQSLGQGLEFLIYFQGNSAPDKSGLPSDRFSAERTGGSVSTLTIQRTQQEDSAVYLCASSLGRASGGAQETQYFGPGTRLLVL.